This T cell receptor (beta chain) came from a study of blood T cells in healthy people across ages. This clonotype was seen a few times. A second PCR of roughly 7 to 11 cycles used a sample-barcoded 5' primer and a J-beta primer mix. TCRdb analysed the 5' RACE reads with MiXCR anew, one entry per CDR3 protein. The sample has some 560,000 distinct CDR3 sequences, about 27% seen once. This CDR3 is 16 amino acids long. The junction had 7 bases not matched to a gene; V was cut back by 5 bases and J by 0 bases. Germline-derived CDR1 and CDR2 are MDHEN and SYDVKM. Separately, the same data were catalogued under a study of T cells of mothers and their children.

Sequencing input: blood. This chain joins TRBV28 and TRBJ2-1; 7 bases map to TRBD2. This receptor was obtained from a boy younger than 10 in good health. CDR3 sequence: CASSRDYFSSYNEQFF. DNA of the CDR3: TGTGCCAGCAGTAGGGACTACTTCAGCTCCTACAATGAGCAGTTCTTC.